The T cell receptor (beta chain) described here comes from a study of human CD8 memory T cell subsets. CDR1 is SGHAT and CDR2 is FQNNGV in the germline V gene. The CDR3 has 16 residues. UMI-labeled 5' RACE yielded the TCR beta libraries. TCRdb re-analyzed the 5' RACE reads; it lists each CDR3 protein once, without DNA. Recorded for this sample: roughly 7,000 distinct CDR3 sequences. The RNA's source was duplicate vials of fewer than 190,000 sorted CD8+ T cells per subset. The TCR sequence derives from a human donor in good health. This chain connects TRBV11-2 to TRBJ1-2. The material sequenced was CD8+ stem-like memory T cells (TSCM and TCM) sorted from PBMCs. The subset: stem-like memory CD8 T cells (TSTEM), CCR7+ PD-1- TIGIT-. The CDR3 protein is CASTLEGGRGVYGYTF.